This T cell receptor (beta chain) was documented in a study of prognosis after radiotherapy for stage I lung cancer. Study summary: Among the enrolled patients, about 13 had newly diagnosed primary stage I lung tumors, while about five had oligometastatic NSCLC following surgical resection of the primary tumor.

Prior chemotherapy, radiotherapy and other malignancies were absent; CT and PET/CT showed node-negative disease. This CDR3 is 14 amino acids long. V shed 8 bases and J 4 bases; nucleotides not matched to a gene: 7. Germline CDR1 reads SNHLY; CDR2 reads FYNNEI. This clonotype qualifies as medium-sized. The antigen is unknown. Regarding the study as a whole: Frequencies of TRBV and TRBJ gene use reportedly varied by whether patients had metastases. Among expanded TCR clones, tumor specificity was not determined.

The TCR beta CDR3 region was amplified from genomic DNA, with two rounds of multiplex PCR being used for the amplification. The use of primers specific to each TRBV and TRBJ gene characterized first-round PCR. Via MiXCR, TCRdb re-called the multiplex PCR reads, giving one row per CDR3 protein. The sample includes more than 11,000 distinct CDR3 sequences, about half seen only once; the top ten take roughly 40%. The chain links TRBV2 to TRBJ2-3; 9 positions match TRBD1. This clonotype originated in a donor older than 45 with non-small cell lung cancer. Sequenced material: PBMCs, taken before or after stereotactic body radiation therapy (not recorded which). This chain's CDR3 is CASVTGGPSDTQYF. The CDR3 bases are TGTGCCAGCGTGACAGGGGGGCCTTCAGATACGCAGTATTTT.